This paragraph reports one T cell receptor (beta chain). Other DNA sequences of this sample code for an identical CDR3. The data were taken from a study of blood T cell repertoires in COVID-19. In the study's own analysis: Amplified reference gene primers provided the basis for estimating nucleated cell counts. Repertoires were generated with immunoSEQ multiplex PCR, while TCRdb's copy carries only in-frame clones and drops some. That table furnishes V, J and clone size, whereas the DNA furnished D and trimming. The data contain 200,000 to 250,000 clones, around 83% of them singletons. V lost 5 bases, J lost 4 bases, and 3 bases stayed unmatched. This CDR3 has 13 residues. Germline lookup yields CDR1 SEHNR and CDR2 FQNEAQ (reference sequence).

This sequence was found in a man between 25 and 39 years old who had recovered from COVID-19. This chain joins TRBV7-9 and TRBJ2-5; TRBD1 matches 8 bases. What was sequenced was peripheral blood. CDR3 sequence (DNA): TGTGCCAGCAGCCCCAGGGGGCCAGAGACCCAGTACTTC. Its protein product is CASSPRGPETQYF. Full variable domain (remainder filled in from reference TRBV7-9 and TRBJ2-5): DTGVSQNPRHKITKRGQNVTFRCDPISEHNRLYWYRQTLGQGPEFLTYFQNEAQLEKSRLLSDRFSAERPKGSFSTLEIQRTEQGDSAMYLCASSPRGPETQYFGPGTRLLVL.